The clone carrying this T cell receptor beta chain was detected a few times. TCRdb reprocessed the 5' RACE reads with MiXCR, giving one entry per CDR3 protein. The sample lists 40,000 to 65,000 distinct CDR3 sequences, over 20% occurring once. Purified naive CD4+ T cells were depleted of CD25+ Tregs. J lost 4 bases, V lost 2 bases, and 7 bases had no gene match. The CDR3 length is 17 residues. The germline V gene has CDR1 SGDLS and CDR2 YYNGEE. The receptor was derived from a female donor with breast cancer. Source material: tumor-infiltrating naive CD4+ T cells sorted from the breast tumor. Subset reported: naive CD4+ T cells, CD4+CD45RA+CD25-. The chain joins TRBV9 to TRBJ2-6; 9 bases agree with TRBD1. CDR3 amino acids: CASSVTGTGTGANVLTF. CDR3 DNA: TGTGCCAGCAGCGTCACGGGGACAGGGACCGGGGCCAACGTCCTGACTTTC.